The rows below give T cell receptor beta chains drawn from one sample of a study of radiotherapy plus CTLA-4 blockade in lung cancer. Sequenced by immunoSEQ multiplex PCR; TCRdb stores in-frame clones only, minus some. This table holds tens of thousands of clones, around 79% found once. This specimen was peripheral blood, taken from a patient treated with radiotherapy plus ipilimumab. The receptors here all came from a human donor with non-small cell lung cancer that progressed on radiotherapy plus ipilimumab. The CDR3 runs from the conserved cysteine through the conserved F or W. Fields, in order: J gene, V gene, D gene, clone size, CDR3 protein, CDR3 DNA. A D gene is named only where the DNA matches it firmly. Only some rows state a clone size, as once, few, many or a class for expanded clones.

TRBJ1-1 TRBV7-9 - - CASSFFGTRATEAFF TGTGCCAGCAGCTTTTTCGGAACCCGCGCCACTGAAGCTTTCTTT
TRBJ2-3 TRBV7-9 - few CASSLGESDTDTQYF TGTGCCAGCAGCTTAGGGGAGTCTGACACAGATACGCAGTATTTT
TRBJ2-6 TRBV5-4 - - CASSLASPGAAGANVLTF TGTGCCAGCAGCTTGGCTAGTCCCGGGGCCGCTGGGGCCAACGTCCTGACTTTC
TRBJ1-2 TRBV18 TRBD1 - CASSPDRIYGYTF TGTGCCAGCTCACCGGACAGGATCTATGGCTACACCTTC
TRBJ2-7 TRBV11-2 TRBD2 - CASSFSGRAREQYF TGTGCCAGCAGCTTTAGCGGGAGGGCCCGCGAGCAGTACTTC
TRBJ1-3 TRBV6-5 TRBD1 - CASRSTGVAGNTIYF TGTGCCAGCAGATCAACAGGGGTCGCTGGAAACACCATATATTTT
TRBJ1-1 TRBV11-1 - - CASSFPSPGGRLGNTEAFF TGTGCCAGCAGCTTCCCGTCCCCCGGGGGCCGCCTAGGGAACACTGAAGCTTTCTTT
TRBJ2-3 TRBV10-3 - - CAIRGLYDTQYF TGTGCCATCAGAGGACTCTACGATACGCAGTATTTT
TRBJ2-2 TRBV18 - - CASSPDSPPANTGELFF TGTGCCAGCTCACCTGACAGTCCCCCTGCGAACACCGGGGAGCTGTTTTTT
TRBJ2-3 TRBV9 - - CASSSYTDTQYF TGTGCCAGCAGCTCCTACACAGATACGCAGTATTTT
TRBJ1-5 TRBV6-1 - few CASSEVAVSNQPQHF TGTGCCAGCAGTGAAGTGGCAGTAAGCAATCAGCCCCAGCATTTT
TRBJ1-3 TRBV9 - few CASSAQGRPSGNTIYF TGTGCCAGCAGCGCTCAAGGACGGCCCTCTGGAAACACCATATATTTT
TRBJ2-5 TRBV5-1 TRBD2 - CASSPTGGPRETQYF TGCGCCAGCAGCCCTACGGGGGGGCCTCGAGAGACCCAGTACTTC
TRBJ1-3 TRBV7-2 - - CASSPRITAGNTIYF TGTGCCAGCAGCCCCAGGATAACAGCTGGAAACACCATATATTTT
TRBJ2-2 TRBV30 TRBD2 - CAWSKDAGGLIYTGELFF TGTGCCTGGAGTAAGGACGCGGGGGGGCTTATCTACACCGGGGAGCTGTTTTTT
TRBJ1-4 TRBV9 TRBD1 medium-sized CASSDGTGGSNEKLFF TGTGCCAGCAGCGATGGGACAGGGGGTTCTAATGAAAAACTGTTTTTT
TRBJ1-1 TRBV10-3 - - CAISEPPYGGGTEAFF TGTGCCATCAGTGAGCCTCCCTACGGTGGAGGTACTGAAGCTTTCTTT
TRBJ1-2 TRBV27 - - CASRGTFPYGYTF TGTGCCAGCAGGGGGACATTTCCTTATGGCTACACCTTC